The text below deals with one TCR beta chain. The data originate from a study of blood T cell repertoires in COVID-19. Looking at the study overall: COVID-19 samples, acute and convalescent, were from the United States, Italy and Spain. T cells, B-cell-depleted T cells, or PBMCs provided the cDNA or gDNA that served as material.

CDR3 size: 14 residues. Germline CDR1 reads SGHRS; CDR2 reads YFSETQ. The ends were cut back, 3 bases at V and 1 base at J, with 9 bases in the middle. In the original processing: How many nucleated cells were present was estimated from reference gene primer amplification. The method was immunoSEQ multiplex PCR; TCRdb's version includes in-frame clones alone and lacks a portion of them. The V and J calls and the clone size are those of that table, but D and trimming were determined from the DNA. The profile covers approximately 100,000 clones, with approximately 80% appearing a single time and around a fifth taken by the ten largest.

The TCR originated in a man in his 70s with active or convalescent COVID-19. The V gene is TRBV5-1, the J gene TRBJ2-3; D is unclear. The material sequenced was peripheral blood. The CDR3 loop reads CASSSPEGTDTQYF. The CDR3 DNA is TGCGCCAGCAGCTCGCCTGAGGGCACAGATACGCAGTATTTT.